One and the same sample provided the 21 T cell receptor beta chains below, sequenced in a study of human T cells and chemical hapten exposure. In TCRdb, the RACE reads were re-called with MiXCR into one record per CDR3 protein. Of more than 250,000 distinct CDR3 sequences listed, 7.5% to 8% were seen once; the top ten hold 0.9% to 1.5%. The time point was: pre-sensitization, week 0. Treatment given: therapeutic diphenylcyclopropenone sensitization with weekly scalp DPC. Here the sequenced sample was whole blood, taken in connection with sensitization to the hapten diphenylcyclopropenone (DPC). Every receptor here comes from a man aged 18-30 years with alopecia areata. Some clones in this sample may be carry-over from other donors' samples.

This clonotype was found a few times. This chain links TRBV4-3 with TRBJ2-3, with D possibly TRBD2 on 6 matching bases. The CDR3 covers 17 residues. CDR1 LGHNA and CDR2 YSLEER come from the germline V gene. Trimming shortened V by 0 bases and J by 0 bases, and 13 bases separated the two germline ends. The CDR3 DNA reads TGCGCCAGCAGCCAAGACGGAGGAGGGCTCAGCACAGATACGCAGTATTTT. Its protein product is CASSQDGGGLSTDTQYF.

In its sample, this clonotype was seen many times. The chain has TRBV21-1 and TRBJ2-2; the table's TRBD1 call for D was not verified on the DNA. TRBV21-1 is a known pseudogene. The CDR3 length is 9 residues. This CDR3 is CASSTPLFF. The DNA of the CDR3 is TGTGCCAGCAGCACCCCCCTGTTTTTT.

This clonotype was observed a handful of times. V is TRBV27 and J is TRBJ2-7, with 7 bases that match TRBD1. This CDR3 is built from 15 residues. V lost 5 bases, J lost 3 bases, and 10 bases stayed unmatched. Germline lookup yields CDR1 MNHEY and CDR2 SMNVEV (reference sequence). CDR3 in DNA: TGTGCCAGCAGTCGTACCTTAGGGGGCCACTACGAGCAGTACTTC. Residues: CASSRTLGGHYEQYF.

Only a few counts were recorded for this clonotype. This sequence joins TRBV3-1 and TRBJ2-5; no definite D call. The CDR3 has 15 amino acids. Germline CDR1 and CDR2: LGHDT and YNNKEL (reference sequence). Trimming shortened V by 1 base and J by 4 bases, and 13 bases separated the two germline ends. The CDR3 DNA follows: TGTGCCAGCAGCCAAGTACGCCCTGGGTCAGAGACCCAGTACTTC. Translating gives CASSQVRPGSETQYF.

The genes are TRBV7-9 and TRBJ2-3; possibly TRBD1 for D (5 bases). The CDR3 consists of 18 residues. Germline-derived CDR1 and CDR2 are SEHNR and FQNEAQ (reference sequence). Trimming pared 0 bases from V and 1 base from J, leaving 17 bases between. The CDR3 loop is CASSLAALPDSGTDTQYF. As DNA, the CDR3 is TGTGCCAGCAGCTTAGCGGCCCTTCCCGACAGTGGCACAGATACGCAGTATTTT.

This clonotype was seen ten or more times. The chain couples TRBV27 to TRBJ1-3, with a tentative D call TRBD1 (6 bases). The CDR3 has 15 residues. Germline V gene data show CDR1 as MNHEY and CDR2 as SMNVEV (reference sequence). V was cut by 4 bases and J by 2 bases, with 12 bases left in between. In DNA form, the CDR3 reads TGTGCCAGCAGTTCATTACAGGGAGCTGGAAACACCATATATTTT. It encodes CASSSLQGAGNTIYF.

At least ten counts were recorded for this clonotype. The J gene is TRBJ2-2, the V gene TRBV29-1; no firm D call. CDR1 is SQVTM, CDR2 ANQGSEA, per germline. Trimming took off 4 bases at V and 1 base at J, with 1 base between the two ends. The CDR3 is 11 amino acids. This chain's CDR3 is CSVGNTGELFF. The DNA of the CDR3 is TGCAGCGTTGGGAACACCGGGGAGCTGTTTTTT.

This clonotype was detected many times. The V gene is TRBV3-1, the J gene TRBJ2-5; 7 positions match TRBD1. V was pared by 2 bases and J by 5 bases, with 8 bases of the junction left unmatched. CDR1 is LGHDT, CDR2 YNNKEL, per germline (reference sequence). This CDR3 has 15 residues. CDR3 amino acids: CASSQQDRRSETQYF. CDR3 coding DNA: TGTGCCAGCAGCCAACAGGACAGGAGGAGCGAGACCCAGTACTTC.

This clonotype was seen many times. The J gene is TRBJ1-1, the V gene TRBV29-1; D gene uncertain. Per germline, CDR1 SQVTM and CDR2 ANQGSEA. V shed 3 bases and J shed 4 bases, with 9 bases lying between them. CDR3 size: 12 residues. DNA for the CDR3: TGCAGCGTTGATCAGGTCGGCACTGAAGCTTTCTTT. Its protein is CSVDQVGTEAFF.

Only a few counts were recorded for this clonotype. The chain recombines TRBV29-1 with TRBJ2-3; D tentatively fits TRBD1 or TRBD2 (5 bases each). CDR1 is SQVTM, CDR2 ANQGSEA, per germline. Trimming took off 5 bases at V and 3 bases at J, with 12 bases between the two ends. There are 13 residues in the CDR3. CDR3 bases: TGCAGCGTTTCGGGACCGGTAACAGATACGCAGTATTTT. It specifies CSVSGPVTDTQYF.

The sample holds many counts of this clonotype. The DNA of the CDR3 is TGTGCCAGCAGCCAAGGTAGGACAGGGAACACTGAAGCTTTCTTT. Translated: CASSQGRTGNTEAFF. The chain couples TRBV14 to TRBJ1-1; the match to TRBD1 covers 7 bases. The CDR3 contains 15 residues. Germline V gene data show CDR1 as SGHDN and CDR2 as FVKESK. V lost 1 base and J lost 1; bases outside the gene matches: 3.

This clonotype was recorded a few times. The gene calls are TRBV6-5 and TRBJ1-2; D remains unclear. Per germline, CDR1 MNHEY and CDR2 SVGAGI. The CDR3 spans 15 residues. Deletions cut 2 bases from V and 2 bases from J, with 12 bases between. Written as DNA, the CDR3 is TGTGCCAGCAGTTACAGAGGGTCTCCAAACTATGGCTACACCTTC. Its translation is CASSYRGSPNYGYTF.

This clonotype was counted many times. The chain uses TRBV29-1 and TRBJ1-2, with D unclear. Trimming removed 1 base from V and 6 bases from J, with 12 bases in between. The CDR3 has 13 amino acids. Germline V lookup: CDR1 SQVTM, CDR2 ANQGSEA. In DNA form, the CDR3 reads TGCAGCGTTGAAGTAGGACTGAGAAATGGCTACACCTTC. This sequence encodes CSVEVGLRNGYTF.

The J gene is TRBJ1-1, the V gene TRBV6-2 or TRBV6-3, with unresolved D. This CDR3 spans 11 amino acids. Germline-derived CDR1 and CDR2 are MNHEY and SVGEGT. Trimming stripped 6 bases from V and 8 bases from J, with 10 bases between. The CDR3 loop is CASRGPGEAFF. The CDR3 region has the DNA TGTGCCAGCAGGGGTCCGGGCGAAGCTTTCTTT.

This clonotype has a handful of counts. The chain is built from TRBV6-2 or TRBV6-3 and TRBJ1-2; unclear D gene. The CDR3 sequence is 13 residues long. Trimming shortened V by 3 bases and J by 3 bases, and 8 bases separated the two germline ends. Germline V lookup: CDR1 MNHEY, CDR2 SVGEGT. The CDR3 sequence: CASSYDQDYGYTF. The CDR3 coding sequence is TGTGCCAGCAGTTATGACCAAGACTATGGCTACACCTTC.

The rearrangement uses TRBV4-3 and TRBJ1-3, with 9 bases that match TRBD1. Germline values: CDR1 LGHNA, CDR2 YSLEER. The length of the CDR3 is 17 residues. V lost 0 bases to trimming and J lost 8 bases; unmatched junction nucleotides: 11. The CDR3 reads CASSQDSSGTGRHTIYF. In nucleotides, the CDR3 is TGCGCCAGCAGCCAAGATAGTTCCGGGACAGGGAGACACACCATATATTTT.

A few counts support this clonotype. The rearrangement links TRBV12-3 or TRBV12-4 to TRBJ2-7; 10 bases map to TRBD1. Trimming at V came to 6 bases and at J to 4 bases, leaving 6 bases not matched to a gene. This CDR3 has 14 residues. CDR3 DNA sequence: TGTGCCAGCAGCCTTTGGGACAGGGGTTACGAGCAGTACTTC. This sequence encodes CASSLWDRGYEQYF.

The V call is TRBV20-1, the J call TRBJ2-7, with 7 bases fitting TRBD1. Trimming removed 5 bases from V and 3 bases from J; junction bases left unmatched: 1. Per germline, CDR1 DFQATT and CDR2 SNEGSKA (reference sequence). The CDR3 has 11 amino acids. CDR3 bases: TGCAGTGCTGGACAGGACTACGAGCAGTACTTC. Amino acids: CSAGQDYEQYF.

The CDR3: CASSWHELVKSDTQYF. The CDR3 DNA reads as TGTGCCAGCAGCTGGCACGAACTAGTCAAGTCAGATACGCAGTATTTT. The chain uses TRBV7-8 and TRBJ2-3; weak D call: TRBD2 (5 bases). The CDR3 runs to 16 residues. Trimming stripped 4 bases from V and 4 bases from J, with 18 bases between. Germline V lookup: CDR1 SGHVS, CDR2 FQNEAQ.

There are a few counts of this clonotype. The chain links TRBV5-1 to TRBJ1-2; D is perhaps TRBD1 (5 bases). From germline, CDR1 is SGHRS and CDR2 YFSETQ. The CDR3 covers 14 residues. V lost 0 bases, J lost 6 bases, and 12 bases lay in between. The CDR3 reads CASSLETVTHGYTF. The CDR3 DNA follows: TGCGCCAGCAGCTTGGAGACAGTGACTCATGGCTACACCTTC.

This clonotype has more than one count but fewer than ten. The genes are TRBV5-1 and TRBJ2-2; TRBD1 matches 9 bases. This CDR3 is built from 14 residues. J lost 5 bases, V lost 7 bases, and 6 bases had no gene match. Germline V gene data show CDR1 as SGHRS and CDR2 as YFSETQ. The CDR3 bases are TGCGCCAGCTTGGGACAGGGAAAGACCGGGGAGCTGTTTTTT. It yields the protein CASLGQGKTGELFF.